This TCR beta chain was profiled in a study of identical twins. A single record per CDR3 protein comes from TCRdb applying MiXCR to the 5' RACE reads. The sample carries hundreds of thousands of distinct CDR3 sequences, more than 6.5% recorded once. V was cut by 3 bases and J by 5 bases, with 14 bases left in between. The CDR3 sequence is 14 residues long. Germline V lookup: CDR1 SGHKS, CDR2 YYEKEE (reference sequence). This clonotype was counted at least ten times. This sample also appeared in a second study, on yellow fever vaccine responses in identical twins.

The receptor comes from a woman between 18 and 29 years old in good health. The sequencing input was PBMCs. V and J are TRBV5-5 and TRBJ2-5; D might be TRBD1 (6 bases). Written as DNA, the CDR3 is TGTGCCAGCAGCTCCGGACAGCTAGAGGAGACCCAGTACTTC. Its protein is CASSSGQLEETQYF. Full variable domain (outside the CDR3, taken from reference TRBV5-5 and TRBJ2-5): DAGVTQSPTHLIKTRGQQVTLRCSPISGHKSVSWYQQVLGQGPQFIFQYYEKEERGRGNFPDRFSARQFPNYSSELNVNALLLGDSALYLCASSSGQLEETQYFGPGTRLLVL.